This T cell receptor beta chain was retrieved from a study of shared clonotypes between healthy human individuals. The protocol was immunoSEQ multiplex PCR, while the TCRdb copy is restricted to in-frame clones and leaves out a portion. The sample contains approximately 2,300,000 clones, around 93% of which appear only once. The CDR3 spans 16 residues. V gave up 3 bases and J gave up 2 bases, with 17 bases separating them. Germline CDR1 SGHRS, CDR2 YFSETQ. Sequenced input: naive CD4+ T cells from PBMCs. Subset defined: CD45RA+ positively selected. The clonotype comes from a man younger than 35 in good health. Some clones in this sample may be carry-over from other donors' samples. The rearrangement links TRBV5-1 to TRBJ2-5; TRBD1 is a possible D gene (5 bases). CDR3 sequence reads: CASSWGVGGHQETQYF. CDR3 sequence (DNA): TGCGCCAGCAGCTGGGGCGTAGGTGGGCATCAAGAGACCCAGTACTTC.